This T cell receptor beta chain was recovered during a study of CD8+ T cells in alopecia areata. Study background: Treated patients received oral tofacitinib, 5 to 10 mg twice daily. Severity scoring for treated patients was based on the percentage of affected scalp area. Tofacitinib exposure lasted 6 to 18 months, followed by 6 months off drug.

Reverse transcription of extracted RNA yielded cDNA, which provided the sequencing template. Measured with immunoSEQ multiplex PCR; TCRdb has only the in-frame clones, and not every one. The data hold around 200,000 clones, with roughly 62% observed a single time. Treatment here: oral pan-JAK inhibitor, 5-10 mg twice daily. Alopecia areata patients had lesional scalp punch biopsies and peripheral blood taken from them. The sequence was collected from a human donor with alopecia areata. Sequencing was performed on CD8+ T cells sorted from blood, taken at week 24, from a patient treated with tofacitinib.

The CDR3 DNA is TGTGCCAGCAGTGTCTCAGGAGAGAGCTCCTACGAGCAGTACTTC. Protein sequence: CASSVSGESSYEQYF. The rearrangement uses TRBV2 and TRBJ2-7; no reliable D call. The V and J ends lost 4 bases and 0 bases respectively, with 13 bases between them. The V gene's germline CDR1 is SNHLY and CDR2 FYNNEI. The CDR3 is 15 amino acids. Full variable domain (rest looked up from reference TRBV2 and TRBJ2-7): EPEVTQTPSHQVTQMGQEVILRCVPISNHLYFYWYRQILGQKVEFLVSFYNNEISEKSEIFDDQFSVERPDGSNFTLKIRSTKLEDSAMYFCASSVSGESSYEQYFGPGTRLTVT.